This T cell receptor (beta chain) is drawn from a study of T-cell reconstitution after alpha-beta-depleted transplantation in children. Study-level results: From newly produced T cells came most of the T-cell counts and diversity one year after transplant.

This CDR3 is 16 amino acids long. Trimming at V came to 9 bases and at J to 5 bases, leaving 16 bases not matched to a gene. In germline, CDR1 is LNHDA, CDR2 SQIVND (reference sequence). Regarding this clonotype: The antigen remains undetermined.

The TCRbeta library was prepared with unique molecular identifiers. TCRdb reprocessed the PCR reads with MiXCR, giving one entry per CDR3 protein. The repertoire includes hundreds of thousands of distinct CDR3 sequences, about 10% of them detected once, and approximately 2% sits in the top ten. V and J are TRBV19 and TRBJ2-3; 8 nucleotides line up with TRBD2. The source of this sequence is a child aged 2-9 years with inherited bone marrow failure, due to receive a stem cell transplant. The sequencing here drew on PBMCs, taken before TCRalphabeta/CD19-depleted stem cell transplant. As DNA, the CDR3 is TGTGCCAGCAACGCCGCCGGGAGGGGCGCGGGAGATACGCAGTATTTT. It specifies CASNAAGRGAGDTQYF.